The 10 T cell receptor beta chains below come from one sample, sequenced in a study of T cell clonality in common variable immunodeficiency. Only in-frame clones appear in the TCRdb table, and some are missing; sequencing was by immunoSEQ multiplex PCR. The sample lists some 64,000 clones, none appearing once, the ten largest making up roughly 1.5%. Source material: peripheral blood mononuclear cells. These receptors all come from a person aged 18 to 70 in good health.

At least ten counts were recorded for this clone. Sequencing ends 3 residues short of the CDR3 end; the germline J gene provides the rest. The chain employs TRBV11-2 and TRBJ2-3; D might be TRBD2 (6 bases). The germline V and J ends were trimmed by 5 bases and 0 bases, with 12 bases remaining between them. The CDR3 totals 15 residues. Germline CDR1 is SGHAT and CDR2 is FQNNGV. The CDR3 reads CASSPSGTSTDTQYF. The part of the CDR3 DNA that was read is TGTGCCAGCAGCCCCTCGGGGACTAGCACAGATACG.

This clone was recorded many times. From the germline J gene comes the end of the CDR3, since the read stops 3 residues before it. V usage is TRBV11-2 and J usage is TRBJ2-1, with 9 bases that match TRBD2. CDR3 length: 15 residues. CDR1 and CDR2 (germline): SGHAT, FQNNGV. The junction had 7 bases not matched to a gene; V was cut back by 4 bases and J by 6 bases. The sequenced part of the CDR3 DNA is TGTGCCAGCAGCTCCAGGGGACTAGCAGGCAATGAG. Protein product: CASSSRGLAGNE. The whole CDR3 is CASSSRGLAGNEQFF.

This clone occurred many times. The CDR3 goes on 3 residues after the read ends, and that part is filled in from the germline J gene. The chain couples TRBV19 to TRBJ1-1; maybe TRBD1 (5 bases). The germline V gene has CDR1 LNHDA and CDR2 SQIVND (reference sequence). V lost 6 bases to trimming and J lost 4 bases, with 12 bases between them. This CDR3 is built from 13 residues. The CDR3 bases that were read are TGTGCCAGTAGGCAGGGTCATGGCACTGAA. Protein product: CASRQGHGTE. The CDR3 in its entirety is CASRQGHGTEAFF.

This clone has at least ten counts. The sequenced part of the CDR3 DNA is TGTGCCAGCAGCCAGAGAAGACAGGGGACAGGGAATGAG. Its protein is CASSQRRQGTGNE. From start to end, the CDR3 is CASSQRRQGTGNEQFF. The chain is built from TRBV4-2 and TRBJ2-1; 9 positions agree with TRBD1. The read stops 3 residues short of the end of the CDR3; the missing end is completed from the germline J gene. The CDR3 sequence is 16 residues long. The germline CDR1 and CDR2 sequences are LGHNA and YNFKEQ. Trimming at V came to 3 bases and at J to 7 bases, leaving 10 bases not matched to a gene.

This clone came up many times. The CDR3 DNA, read in part, is TGTGCCAGCACAGGGGCAGTGAGTGAAAAA. Translation: CASTGAVSEK. The full CDR3 reads CASTGAVSEKLFF. The V gene is TRBV27, the J gene TRBJ1-4; a possible D gene is TRBD1 (6 bases). From the germline J gene comes the end of the CDR3, since the read stops 3 residues before it. CDR1 MNHEY and CDR2 SMNVEV come from the germline V gene (reference sequence). The CDR3 has 13 amino acids. The V end was cut by 7 bases, the J end by 7 bases, with 13 bases between.

This clone was counted many times. The read finishes 3 residues shy of the CDR3 end, and the germline J gene is used to complete it. The V gene is TRBV2, the J gene TRBJ1-2; the D gene is possibly TRBD1 (5 bases). Germline V gives CDR1 SNHLY, CDR2 FYNNEI. This CDR3 has 14 residues. With 4 bases removed from V and 7 bases from J, the gap between germline ends came to 16 bases. The CDR3 DNA, read in part, is TGTGCCAGCAGTGCCCAGACGTACAGGAGTGGC. It translates to CASSAQTYRSG. The entire CDR3 is CASSAQTYRSGYTF. The full variable domain, with the rest looked up from reference TRBV2 and TRBJ1-2, is EPEVTQTPSHQVTQMGQEVILRCVPISNHLYFYWYRQILGQKVEFLVSFYNNEISEKSEIFDDQFSVERPDGSNFTLKIRSTKLEDSAMYFCASSAQTYRSGYTFGSGTRLTVV.

This clone was found many times. The read finishes 3 residues shy of the CDR3 end, and the germline J gene is used to complete it. The chain is built from TRBV5-6 and TRBJ1-4, with D possibly matching TRBD1 (5 bases). Per germline, CDR1 SGHDT and CDR2 YYEEEE. The CDR3 length is 13 residues. Partial CDR3 DNA: TGTGCCAGCAGCTTGGCCTATCGAGGGGAA. Its protein is CASSLAYRGE. The complete CDR3 protein is CASSLAYRGELFF.

Many counts were recorded for this clone. The read gets to within 3 residues of the CDR3 end, and the germline J gene fills in the rest. The V call is TRBV10-2, the J call TRBJ2-7; 10 positions match TRBD2. The junction had 4 bases not matched to a gene; V was cut back by 11 bases and J by 3 bases. This CDR3 is 12 amino acids long. Germline V lookup: CDR1 WSHSY, CDR2 SAAADI. CDR3 amino acids: CASSSGGYEQYF. The part of the CDR3 DNA that was read is TGCGCCTCCTCTAGCGGGGGCTACGAG.

At least ten counts were recorded for this clone. The observed sequence ends 3 residues before the CDR3 terminus, with the missing tail filled in from the germline J gene. The V call is TRBV7-6, the J call TRBJ2-3; 11 bases map to TRBD2. The CDR3 is 15 amino acids. Germline V lookup: CDR1 SGHVS, CDR2 FNYEAQ. J was trimmed by 4 bases and V by 3 bases; bases with no gene match: 3. CDR3 DNA, as far as it was read: TGTGCCAGCAGCTTGCTAGCGGGGGGCCCAGATACG. Translation: CASSLLAGGPDT. The full-length CDR3 reads as CASSLLAGGPDTQYF.

This clone was seen only a few times. With the read ending 3 residues before the CDR3 end, the germline J gene is used to fill in that end. The gene calls are TRBV30 and TRBJ2-1, with 11 bases fitting TRBD2. CDR1 is GTSNPN, CDR2 SVGIG, per germline (reference sequence). CDR3 length equals 15 residues. V shed 3 bases, J shed 9 bases, and the junction held 10 bases outside the gene matches. CDR3: CAWREELAGEGEQFF. Incomplete CDR3 DNA: TGTGCCTGGAGGGAAGAACTAGCGGGAGAAGGTGAG.